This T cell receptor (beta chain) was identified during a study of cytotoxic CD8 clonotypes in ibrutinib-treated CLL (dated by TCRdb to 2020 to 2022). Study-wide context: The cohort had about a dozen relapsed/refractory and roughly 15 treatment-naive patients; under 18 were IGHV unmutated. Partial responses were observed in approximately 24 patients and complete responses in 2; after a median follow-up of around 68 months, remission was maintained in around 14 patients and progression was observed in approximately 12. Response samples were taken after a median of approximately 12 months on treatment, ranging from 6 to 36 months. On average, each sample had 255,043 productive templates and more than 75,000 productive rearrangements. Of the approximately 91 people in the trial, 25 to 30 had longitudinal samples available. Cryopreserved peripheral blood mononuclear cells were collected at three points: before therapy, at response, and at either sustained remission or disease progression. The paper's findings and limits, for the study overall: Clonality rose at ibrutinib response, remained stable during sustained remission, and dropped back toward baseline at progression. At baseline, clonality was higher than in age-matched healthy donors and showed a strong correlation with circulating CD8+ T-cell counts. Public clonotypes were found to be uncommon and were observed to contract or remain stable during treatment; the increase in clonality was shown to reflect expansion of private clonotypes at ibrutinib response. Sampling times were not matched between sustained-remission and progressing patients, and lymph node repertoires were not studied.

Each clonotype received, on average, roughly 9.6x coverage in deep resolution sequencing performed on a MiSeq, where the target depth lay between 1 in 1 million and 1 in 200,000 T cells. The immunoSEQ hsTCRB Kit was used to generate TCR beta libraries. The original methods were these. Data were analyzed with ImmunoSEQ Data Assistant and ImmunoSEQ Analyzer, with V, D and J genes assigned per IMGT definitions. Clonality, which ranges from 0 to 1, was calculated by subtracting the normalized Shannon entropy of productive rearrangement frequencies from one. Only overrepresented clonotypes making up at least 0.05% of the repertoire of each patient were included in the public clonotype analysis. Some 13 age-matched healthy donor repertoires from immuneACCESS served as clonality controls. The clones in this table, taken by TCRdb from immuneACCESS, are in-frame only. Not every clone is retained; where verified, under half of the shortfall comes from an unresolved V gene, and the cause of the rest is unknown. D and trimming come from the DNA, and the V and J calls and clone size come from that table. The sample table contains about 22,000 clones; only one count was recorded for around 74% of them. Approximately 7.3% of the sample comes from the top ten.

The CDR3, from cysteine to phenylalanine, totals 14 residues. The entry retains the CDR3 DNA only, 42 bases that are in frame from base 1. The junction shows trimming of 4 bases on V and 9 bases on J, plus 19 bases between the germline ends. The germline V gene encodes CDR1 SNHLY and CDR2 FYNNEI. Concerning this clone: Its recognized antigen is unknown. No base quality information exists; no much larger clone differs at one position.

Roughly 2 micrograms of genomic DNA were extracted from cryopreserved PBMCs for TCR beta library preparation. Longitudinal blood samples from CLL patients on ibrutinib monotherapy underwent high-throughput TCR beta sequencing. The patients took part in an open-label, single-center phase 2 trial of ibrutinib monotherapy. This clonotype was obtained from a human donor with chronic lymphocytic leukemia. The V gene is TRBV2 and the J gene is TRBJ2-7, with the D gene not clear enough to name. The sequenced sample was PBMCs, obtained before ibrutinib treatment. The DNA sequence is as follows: TGTGCCAGCAGTGCCTTCGGACCGGCCTCGGGGCAGTACTTC. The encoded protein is CASSAFGPASGQYF.